This T cell receptor (beta chain) was retrieved from a study of Ad26.COV2.S vaccination and SARS-CoV-2 variants. General study points: People who got the vaccine or the placebo had similar non-spike TCR breadth. Breadth, reportedly substantial, characterized the spike-specific CD8+ and CD4+ T cell responses after vaccination. Those who received the vaccine showed greater spike-specific TCR breadth than those given placebo.

Notes on this clone: Antigen specificity is unknown.

The treatment here: roughly 19 received Ad26.COV2.S at low or high dose, single or two shots; 5 received placebo; per-sample allocation not given. Specimen acquisition occurred on day 63 following the initial vaccine or placebo injection. Some clones are missing from TCRdb's copy, which holds only in-frame ones; the method was immunoSEQ multiplex PCR. The data contain 380,000 or so clones, around 88% of them singletons. Trimming removed 1 base from V and 2 bases from J, with 14 bases in between. The CDR3 totals 16 residues. CDR1 GTSNPN and CDR2 SVGIG come from the germline V gene (reference sequence).

This chain uses TRBV30 with TRBJ1-4, with D perhaps TRBD1 (5 bases). The TCR was taken from a person aged 18-65 years who received the Ad26.COV2.S COVID-19 vaccine or a placebo. Material: peripheral blood, obtained in a trial of Ad26.COV2.S vaccine versus placebo. Here the CDR3 DNA reads TGTGCCTGGAGTGCCAGGGTGGGAATGACTAATGAAAAACTGTTTTTT. It codes for CAWSARVGMTNEKLFF.